Sequencing of this T cell receptor (beta chain) was carried out in a study of blood T cell repertoires in COVID-19. Study details: COVID-19 samples from acute and convalescent phases originated in the United States, Italy and Spain. Nucleic acid was either cDNA or gDNA, and it came from T cells, B-cell-depleted T cells, or PBMCs.

Authors' analysis steps: Estimated nucleated cell counts came from reference gene primer amplification. Some clones are missing from TCRdb's copy, which holds only in-frame ones; the method was immunoSEQ multiplex PCR. The V and J calls and clone size were taken over from that table, and D and trimming were inferred from the DNA. The repertoire holds about 49,000 clones, roughly 86% seen once, with about 5% in the top ten. The CDR3 spans 12 residues. Deletions cut 5 bases from V and 10 bases from J, with 14 bases between. Germline loops: CDR1 SGHVS, CDR2 FQNEAQ. This chain connects TRBV7-8 to TRBJ1-1, with a tentative D call TRBD1 (5 bases). Material: peripheral blood. This clonotype was obtained from a man aged 35 to 55 with active COVID-19. The CDR3 DNA sequence: TGTGCCAGCAGCCTTAAGTGGGGGGTAGCTTTCTTT. Translating gives CASSLKWGVAFF.